The clone carrying this T cell receptor beta chain was seen a handful of times. As yet, its antigen is unknown. MiXCR, applied by TCRdb to the RT-PCR reads, yields one record per CDR3 protein. The sample has fewer than 800,000 distinct CDR3 sequences, 15% to 19% seen once. The data originate from a study of response to subunit inactivated influenza vaccine. Study outcomes and limitations: The authors proposed limited new T cell recruitment per seasonal influenza vaccination.

V gave up 5 bases and J gave up 2 bases; unmatched junction bases: 6. CDR3 length: 15 residues. Germline CDR1 and CDR2: SGHVS and FQNEAQ. The chain joins TRBV7-8 to TRBJ1-5, with TRBD1 matching over 7 bases. The sequences come from PBMCs from blood, collected approximately 13 days after vaccination. The TCR sequence derives from a man in his forties or fifties who received an inactivated influenza vaccine. This chain's CDR3 is CASSQSTGGNQPQHF. The CDR3 DNA follows: TGTGCCAGCAGCCAATCCACAGGGGGCAATCAGCCCCAGCATTTT. The complete variable domain, with remaining parts taken from reference TRBV7-8 and TRBJ1-5, reads GAGVSQSPRYKVAKRGQDVALRCDPISGHVSLFWYQQALGQGPEFLTYFQNEAQLDKSGLPSDRFFAERPEGSVSTLKIQRTQQEDSAVYLCASSQSTGGNQPQHFGDGTRLSIL.